One and the same sample provided the 7 T cell receptor beta chains below, sequenced in a study of blood T cell repertoires in COVID-19. The method was immunoSEQ multiplex PCR; TCRdb's version includes in-frame clones alone and lacks a portion of them. The sample holds roughly 340,000 clones, about 89% seen once. The specimen was PBMCs or T cells enriched from blood (not recorded which). Receptor source: a man in his forties or fifties in a cohort exposed to, infected with or recovered from COVID-19 (not recorded which).

The chain links TRBV5-4 to TRBJ2-1; 9 nucleotides match TRBD2. The germline V gene has CDR1 SGHNT and CDR2 YYREEE (reference sequence). The junction had 5 bases not matched to a gene; V was cut back by 0 bases and J by 4 bases. This CDR3 spans 16 amino acids. The CDR3 nucleotides are TGTGCCAGCAGCTTGGTATCGGGACTAGCATACAATGAGCAGTTCTTC. This encodes CASSLVSGLAYNEQFF.

The rearrangement links TRBV5-4 to TRBJ1-2; TRBD1 matches 9 bases. This CDR3 region has 14 residues. CDR1 is SGHNT and CDR2 is YYREEE in the germline V gene (reference sequence). Trimming took 6 bases from V and 4 from J; bases not matched to a gene: 7. CDR3 protein: CASTPRQGGYGYTF. In DNA form, the CDR3 reads TGTGCCAGCACTCCGAGACAGGGGGGCTATGGCTACACCTTC.

This clone has a count of ten or more. The V gene is TRBV4-1, the J gene TRBJ1-3; 7 nucleotides match TRBD1. This CDR3 has 16 amino acids. The junction had 5 bases not matched to a gene; V was cut back by 3 bases and J by 0 bases. Germline lookup yields CDR1 MGHRA and CDR2 YSYEKL. CDR3: CASSQGQTFSGNTIYF. The CDR3 nucleotides read TGCGCCAGCAGCCAGGGACAGACCTTCTCTGGAAACACCATATATTTT.

This chain uses TRBV7-9 with TRBJ2-5; 10 bases align to TRBD1. Germline V gene sequence: CDR1 SEHNR, CDR2 FQNEAQ (reference sequence). The CDR3 covers 16 residues. The V gene end was trimmed by 5 bases and the J gene end by 3 bases; junction bases not matched to a gene: 9. The CDR3 region is CASSDRDRGGKETQYF. CDR3 nucleotide sequence: TGTGCCAGCAGCGACCGGGACAGGGGTGGGAAAGAGACCCAGTACTTC. The full variable domain, with the rest looked up from reference TRBV7-9 and TRBJ2-5, is DTGVSQNPRHKITKRGQNVTFRCDPISEHNRLYWYRQTLGQGPEFLTYFQNEAQLEKSRLLSDRFSAERPKGSFSTLEIQRTEQGDSAMYLCASSDRDRGGKETQYFGPGTRLLVL.

The CDR3 DNA reads as TGTGCCAGTAGTCCCCCCGGGGGAGGCAATGAAAAACTGTTTTTT. Translation gives CASSPPGGGNEKLFF. The chain carries TRBV19 and TRBJ1-4; a possible D gene is TRBD1 (5 bases). V lost 5 bases, J lost 5 bases, and 15 bases lay in between. The V gene's germline CDR1 is LNHDA and CDR2 SQIVND (reference sequence). The CDR3 is 15 residues long. Complete variable domain (other parts from reference TRBV19 and TRBJ1-4): DGGITQSPKYLFRKEGQNVTLSCEQNLNHDAMYWYRQDPGQGLRLIYYSQIVNDFQKGDIAEGYSVSREKKESFPLTVTSAQKNPTAFYLCASSPPGGGNEKLFFGSGTQLSVL.

The chain has TRBV7-2 and TRBJ2-1, with a possible D match to TRBD2 (6 bases). The CDR3 runs 12 residues. Germline CDR1 reads SGHTA; CDR2 reads FQGNSA. Trimming took 5 bases from V and 8 from J, leaving 10 bases between them. The CDR3 sequence: CASSRLVYEQFF. CDR3 in DNA: TGTGCCAGCAGCCGACTAGTTTATGAGCAGTTCTTC.

The chain has TRBV10-1 and TRBJ2-1, with 10 bases lining up with TRBD1. V was clipped by 7 bases and J by 5 bases; unmatched bases: 11. CDR3 size: 16 residues. Per germline, CDR1 WNHNN and CDR2 SYGVQD (reference sequence). CDR3 nucleotide sequence: TGCGCCAGCATGAAAACTACGGGACAGGGGCACAATGAGCAGTTCTTC. Protein: CASMKTTGQGHNEQFF.